Sequencing of this T cell receptor beta chain was carried out in a study of T-cell memory formation after mild COVID-19. CDR3 length equals 14 residues. Trimming took 7 bases from V and 6 from J; bases not matched to a gene: 9. Germline lookup yields CDR1 MNHNS and CDR2 SASEGT. About this clonotype: Its target is unknown.

TCRdb recomputed calls from the 5' RACE reads with MiXCR, one row per CDR3 protein. The sample lists just under 350,000 distinct CDR3 sequences, 10% to 15% occurring once. The study, taken as a whole, reports: Cross-reactive memory seemingly joined, as some responding clones were found in pre-infection memory.

The chain combines TRBV6-1 with TRBJ1-2, with 9 bases lining up with TRBD1. Source material: PBMCs or a T cell subset sorted from them (not recorded which). This clonotype was sampled from a man aged 18 to 30 who had mild COVID-19 (a few samples of this study predate the infection). Cell type and time point are not known. CDR3 in amino acids: CASTRDREGDGYTF. Written as DNA, the CDR3 is TGTGCCAGCACTCGGGACAGGGAGGGAGATGGCTACACCTTC.